Sequencing of this T cell receptor (beta chain) was carried out in a study of blood T cells in healthy people across ages. The length of the CDR3 is 15 residues. The V end was cut by 0 bases, the J end by 7 bases, with 14 bases between. From germline, CDR1 is LNHNV and CDR2 YYDKDF (reference sequence). As for this clonotype: Its matching antigen is unknown.

A second 7 to 11 cycle PCR used barcoded and J-beta primers. TCRdb redid the calling of the 5' RACE reads with MiXCR, one entry per CDR3 protein. Of 1,300,000 or so distinct CDR3 sequences detected, 55% to 75% appear once; the ten largest clones hold roughly 7%. Notes on the study in general: A greater number of naive CD4+ cells and higher diversity distinguished long-lived donors from aged donors.

Sequenced: blood. The chain recombines TRBV15 with TRBJ2-3; D is perhaps TRBD1 or TRBD2 (5 bases each). The TCR sequence derives from a young man in good health. For the CDR3, the DNA is TGTGCCACCAGCAGAGACGGGGCCCGAGGGAATACGCAGTATTTT. Its protein is CATSRDGARGNTQYF.